This T cell receptor (beta chain) derives from a study of beta chain features in type 1 diabetes (dated by TCRdb to between 2018 and 2020). About the full investigation: Patients and healthy donors did not differ in mean age, gender distribution, total cell number or subset yield. A total of roughly 100,000,000 sorted cells were examined across all samples, and the number of cells per subset was strongly correlated with RNA yield. The study compared the TCRB repertoires of sorted circulating CD4+ T cell subsets in recently diagnosed type 1 diabetes patients with those in matched healthy donors. Whereas all 30 or so donors provided naive and central memory subsets, regulatory and stem cell-like memory subsets were isolated from just 8 patients and about eight healthy donors. Study-wide findings and limitations: HLA sub-analyses involved small numbers of individuals, so any influence of HLA type on TCRB rearrangement remained unresolved. At VDJ recombination sites, type 1 diabetes patients had fewer insertions and more deleted nucleotides, which implies abnormalities in thymic rearrangement. Shorter templates might be favored by PCR, yet because patient and control samples were amplified and corrected together, any such skew would affect both groups equally. Naive, central memory and regulatory TCRB repertoires appeared to be more similar among patients than among healthy donors. Because cDNA was sequenced instead of genomic DNA, activated cells with high expression could be over-represented, although the groups did not differ in activation or CD3 levels. A moderate but significant shortening of TCRB CDR3 length was observed in type 1 diabetes patients in all four CD4+ subsets.

Of note for this clone: The antigen it recognizes is unknown. No per-base quality is available; no much larger clone lies one base away.

The germline ends are 12 bases apart after V is trimmed by 7 bases and J by 4 bases. Sequences MNHEY (CDR1) and SVGAGI (CDR2) are obtained from the germline V gene. Reading from cysteine to phenylalanine, the CDR3 counts 13 amino acids. Only CDR3 DNA is held: 39 bases, read in frame from base 1. The entire amount of isolated RNA was reverse transcribed using the High Capacity cDNA Reverse Transcription Kit, so the sequenced TCRB transcripts were expressed ones. Deep immunoSEQ sequencing was applied to naive, central memory and regulatory T cell samples, giving an average of about 3.57 million total reads per sample. Sorted cells were lysed in RLT buffer, and RNA was extracted using DNase-treated RNeasy Micro or Mini kits according to cell number. Each cell subset was processed separately to prevent cross-contamination, with patient and healthy donor samples processed together. The immunoSEQ multiplex PCR was used to amplify TCRB sequences from cDNA, generating 87-bp fragments that spanned the CDR3 region. Sequencing of the amplicons was performed on the Illumina HiSeq platform. The authors processed their data as follows. Synthetic template baselines were used to correct PCR bias computationally, reads within Hamming distance 2 were collapsed together, and singletons that could not be merged were discarded. By aligning reads against IMGT, V, D and J genes, CDR3 length, and insertions or deletions at six rearrangement sites were assigned. Within each subset, clonotype counts were normalized to the number of sorted cells before true diversity and Gini coefficients were calculated with the tcR R package. The overlap coefficient, calculated on TCRB nucleotide sequences, was used to measure repertoire sharing. As a proxy for the pre-selection repertoire, out-of-frame TCRB sequences from naive cells were analyzed. As stored in TCRdb, this immuneACCESS dataset retains in-frame rearrangements with V and J assigned. A fraction of the clones does not appear; measured against another copy, unresolved V genes explain less than half of the discrepancy, and the remainder lacks a known reason. Clone size and V and J calls were adopted from that table, with D and trimming inferred from the DNA. The sample data list about 900,000 clones, and 15% to 20% of these were observed just once. The top ten constitute about 0.02% of the sample.

From each donor, a single peripheral blood sample of about 100 mL on average was drawn into heparinised tubes. Naive, central memory, regulatory and stem cell-like memory CD4+ T cells were sorted on a BD FACSAria II using a panel including CD45RO, CCR7, CD25, CD127, CD95 and CD27. A purity above 95% was achieved for all sorted populations. PBMCs were isolated immediately by Lymphoprep density gradient centrifugation and stained directly without culture. To minimize batch effects, samples were stained and sorted in pairs, one healthy donor with one patient per experiment. The specimen was naive CD4+ T cells from blood. Read against the paper, the sample's cell subset or site label means: true naive CD4+ T cells. The sequence was collected from a woman aged 18 to 35 in good health. The V and J genes are TRBV6-5 and TRBJ2-3, with the identity of the D gene unclear. The sequenced DNA: TGTGCCAGCATGGCGCGGAGACCAGATACGCAGTATTTT. It is translated as CASMARRPDTQYF.